One sample yielded the 32 T cell receptor beta chains listed below, sequenced in a study of blood T cell repertoires in COVID-19. The protocol was immunoSEQ multiplex PCR, while the TCRdb copy is restricted to in-frame clones and leaves out a portion. The sample includes roughly 190,000 clones, 80% to 90% of them seen just once. Sequencing was performed on peripheral blood. The receptors here all came from a man aged 30 to 39 with active or convalescent COVID-19.

This clone appeared once. The V and J genes are TRBV7-2 and TRBJ1-5, with D perhaps TRBD1 (6 bases). The CDR3 has 13 residues. V shed 3 bases and J shed 11 bases, with 14 bases lying between them. Germline lookup yields CDR1 SGHTA and CDR2 FQGNSA. DNA for the CDR3: TGTGCCAGCAGCTTGGGGGGGGGCCGGGCCCAGCATTTT. The encoded protein is CASSLGGGRAQHF.

This clone occurred a few times. The CDR3 region is CASSLRTGGVETQYF. The CDR3, as DNA: TGTGCCAGCAGCCTCCGGACAGGGGGCGTGGAGACCCAGTACTTC. This chain uses TRBV3-1 (or the pseudogene TRBV3-2) with TRBJ2-5; the match to TRBD1 covers 11 bases. Germline V lookup: CDR1 LGHDT, CDR2 YNNKEL (reference sequence). This CDR3 region has 15 residues. The V and J ends lost 4 bases and 5 bases, in that order; junction bases with no gene match: 6.

The chain carries TRBV30 and TRBJ1-1; TRBD1 matches 7 bases. V shed 4 bases and J 5 bases; nucleotides not matched to a gene: 7. Germline V gene sequence: CDR1 GTSNPN, CDR2 SVGIG (reference sequence). This CDR3 is built from 13 residues. The CDR3 nucleotides are TGTGCCTGGACAGGGGGGTCGGGGACTGAAGCTTTCTTT. Its protein is CAWTGGSGTEAFF.

The CDR3 reads CASLPQGREEKLFF. DNA for the CDR3: TGTGCCAGCCTACCCCAGGGCCGAGAGGAAAAACTGTTTTTT. V gene TRBV7-8 combines with J gene TRBJ1-4, with D tentatively TRBD1 (5 bases). Looked up from germline, CDR1 is SGHVS and CDR2 is FQNEAQ. The V end lost 8 bases, the J end lost 8 bases, and 18 bases lay between the germline ends. The CDR3 runs to 14 residues.

V gene TRBV6-2 or TRBV6-3 combines with J gene TRBJ1-1; TRBD1 agrees at 9 bases. This CDR3 spans 15 amino acids. Germline CDR1 reads MNHEY; CDR2 reads SVGEGT. The junction had 3 bases not matched to a gene; V was cut back by 3 bases and J by 1 base. CDR3 nucleotide sequence: TGTGCCAGCAGTTATTCGGGACAGGGGAACACTGAAGCTTTCTTT. Its protein is CASSYSGQGNTEAFF.

The chain has TRBV10-2 and TRBJ1-1; D remains unclear. V was shortened by 8 bases and J by 1 base, with 11 bases between the two germline ends. Germline V gene lookup returns CDR1 WSHSY and CDR2 SAAADI. The CDR3 loop spans 13 amino acids. CDR3 sequence reads: CASQEEPNTEAFF. The DNA for the CDR3 is TGCGCCAGCCAGGAGGAGCCGAACACTGAAGCTTTCTTT.

This clone counts as medium-sized. The chain is built from TRBV3-1 (or the pseudogene TRBV3-2) and TRBJ2-3, with TRBD2 matching over 9 bases. The CDR3 loop spans 18 amino acids. The trim removed 4 bases at V and 0 bases at J, leaving 11 bases unmatched. Germline V gene lookup returns CDR1 LGHDT and CDR2 YNNKEL (reference sequence). In DNA form, the CDR3 reads TGTGCCAGCAGCCCGGGGGCTAGCGGGACCGAGAGCACAGATACGCAGTATTTT. Its protein is CASSPGASGTESTDTQYF.

J is TRBJ2-3 and V is TRBV29-1; 9 bases align to TRBD1. Trimming cost V 3 bases and J 4 bases; bases outside gene matches: 11. The CDR3 has 16 residues. The germline gives CDR1 SQVTM, CDR2 ANQGSEA. This CDR3 is CSVEGTGYPVPDTQYF. In DNA, the CDR3 is TGCAGCGTTGAGGGGACAGGGTATCCGGTCCCAGATACGCAGTATTTT.

The chain recombines TRBV4-3 with TRBJ2-3; TRBD2 agrees at 8 bases. J was trimmed by 2 bases and V by 1 base; bases with no gene match: 5. The germline V gene has CDR1 LGHNA and CDR2 YSLEER. The CDR3 runs 16 residues. DNA of the CDR3: TGCGCCAGCAGCCAAGCGAGCGGGAGCCACACAGATACGCAGTATTTT. Translated: CASSQASGSHTDTQYF.

The chain couples TRBV10-3 to TRBJ1-4; 7 nucleotides line up with TRBD1. The CDR3 covers 15 residues. Per the germline V gene, CDR1 is ENHRY and CDR2 is SYGVKD. J lost 7 bases, V lost 1 base, and 6 bases had no gene match. CDR3 protein: CAISEFPGGSEKLFF. The CDR3 DNA is TGTGCCATCAGTGAGTTCCCAGGGGGTTCTGAAAAACTGTTTTTT.

The rearrangement joins TRBV25-1 to TRBJ2-1; 7 bases are a match to TRBD2. Trimming at V came to 5 bases and at J to 6 bases, leaving 4 bases not matched to a gene. The CDR3 covers 13 residues. The germline CDR1 and CDR2 sequences are MGHDK and SYGVNS. The CDR3: CASSRAGSNEQFF. The CDR3 bases are TGTGCCAGCAGTAGAGCGGGGTCCAATGAGCAGTTCTTC.

The chain carries TRBV7-9 and TRBJ1-5; 8 bases match TRBD1. V shed 5 bases and J 4 bases; nucleotides not matched to a gene: 7. Germline values: CDR1 SEHNR, CDR2 FQNEAQ (reference sequence). The CDR3 covers 15 residues. The CDR3 reads CASSQGTGENQPQHF. CDR3 nucleotide sequence: TGTGCCAGCAGCCAAGGGACAGGCGAGAATCAGCCCCAGCATTTT.

The V call is TRBV11-3, the J call TRBJ2-5, with D perhaps TRBD1 (5 bases). The CDR3 length is 15 residues. From germline, CDR1 is SGHNT and CDR2 YENEEA. Trimming took 1 base from V and 5 from J, leaving 14 bases between them. CDR3 in amino acids: CASSLVSRAGETQYF. In DNA form, the CDR3 reads TGTGCCAGCAGCTTAGTTTCCAGGGCTGGCGAGACCCAGTACTTC.

V and J are TRBV7-2 and TRBJ1-2; perhaps TRBD1 as D (5 bases). This CDR3 contains 13 residues. Germline values: CDR1 SGHTA, CDR2 FQGNSA. V shed 1 base and J shed 8 bases, with 11 bases lying between them. DNA of the CDR3: TGTGCCAGCAGCTTAGACAGGATCAGAGGCTACACCTTC. Translation: CASSLDRIRGYTF. The whole variable domain, remainder taken from reference TRBV7-2 and TRBJ1-2, is GAGVSQSPSNKVTEKGKDVELRCDPISGHTALYWYRQSLGQGLEFLIYFQGNSAPDKSGLPSDRFSAERTGGSVSTLTIQRTQQEDSAVYLCASSLDRIRGYTFGSGTRLTVV.

The chain employs TRBV19 and TRBJ2-1; D gene unclear. V was cut by 7 bases and J by 5 bases, with 18 bases left in between. The CDR3 consists of 15 residues. Germline V CDR1 and CDR2: LNHDA, SQIVND (reference sequence). CDR3 residues: CASTPRFGTNNEQFF. For the CDR3, the DNA is TGTGCCAGTACCCCCAGGTTCGGTACGAACAATGAGCAGTTCTTC.

This chain connects TRBV25-1 to TRBJ2-7; 9 bases match TRBD1. Trimming at V came to 5 bases and at J to 5 bases, leaving 7 bases not matched to a gene. The length of the CDR3 is 14 residues. Germline CDR1 is MGHDK and CDR2 is SYGVNS. The CDR3 is CASSRQGGGDEQYF. DNA for the CDR3: TGTGCCAGCAGTCGACAGGGGGGAGGCGACGAGCAGTACTTC.

The chain employs TRBV9 and TRBJ2-7, with 11 bases that match TRBD1. CDR1 SGDLS and CDR2 YYNGEE come from the germline V gene. This CDR3 spans 15 amino acids. V shed 4 bases, J shed 6 bases, and the junction held 9 bases outside the gene matches. The CDR3, as DNA: TGTGCCAGCAGCAGCTATGGGGACAGGGGGGGCGAGCAGTACTTC. Encoded protein: CASSSYGDRGGEQYF. Using reference TRBV9 and TRBJ2-7 for the parts outside the CDR3, the full variable domain is DSGVTQTPKHLITATGQRVTLRCSPRSGDLSVYWYQQSLDQGLQFLIQYYNGEERAKGNILERFSAQQFPDLHSELNLSSLELGDSALYFCASSSYGDRGGEQYFGPGTRLTVT.

V and J are TRBV11-3 and TRBJ1-6; the match to TRBD1 covers 9 bases. The germline gives CDR1 SGHNT, CDR2 YENEEA. The CDR3 length is 15 residues. The junction had 7 bases not matched to a gene; V was cut back by 4 bases and J by 9 bases. The CDR3 protein is CASSSGDRDGSPLHF. The CDR3 DNA reads as TGTGCCAGCAGCTCTGGGGACAGGGACGGTTCACCCCTCCACTTT.

The rearrangement joins TRBV27 to TRBJ1-2; D might be TRBD1 (5 bases). Between the trimmed V and J ends, which lost 2 bases and 6 bases, there was a span of 19 bases. Germline CDR1 is MNHEY and CDR2 is SMNVEV (reference sequence). This CDR3 is 16 amino acids long. The CDR3: CASSLAGREFVDGYTF. The CDR3 region has the DNA TGTGCCAGCAGTTTAGCAGGCAGGGAATTCGTAGATGGCTACACCTTC.

The chain is built from TRBV6-5 and TRBJ2-7; 7 bases align to TRBD2. There are 15 residues in the CDR3. Germline trimming cut 2 bases from V and 6 bases from J; bases unmatched to any gene: 10. Per the germline V gene, CDR1 is MNHEY and CDR2 is SVGAGI. The CDR3 is CASSYDGLGGTEQYV. The DNA for the CDR3 is TGTGCCAGCAGTTACGATGGCCTCGGGGGGACCGAGCAGTACGTC.

The chain uses TRBV7-8 and TRBJ1-2; D is unclear. The V gene lost 0 bases and the J gene lost 8 bases, with 19 bases spanning the gap. The CDR3 totals 16 residues. The germline gives CDR1 SGHVS, CDR2 FQNEAQ. The CDR3 sequence is CASSLASGPGMGGYTF. DNA for the CDR3: TGTGCCAGCAGCTTAGCGTCCGGTCCCGGGATGGGGGGCTACACCTTC.

The chain uses TRBV19 and TRBJ1-1; 8 bases fit TRBD1. This CDR3 has 15 amino acids. Germline CDR1 and CDR2: LNHDA and SQIVND (reference sequence). V trimming: 5 bases; J trimming: 1 base; junction bases outside the gene matches: 6. CDR3 in amino acids: CASSPRGTGNTEAFF. The CDR3 coding sequence is TGTGCCAGTAGTCCCCGAGGGACAGGGAACACTGAAGCTTTCTTT.

In DNA, the CDR3 is TGCAGCGTCAGAGGACTAGCGGGAGCCACATCCTACGAGCAGTACTTC. The encoded protein is CSVRGLAGATSYEQYF. The chain employs TRBV29-1 and TRBJ2-7; 13 bases align to TRBD2. Trimming cost V 6 bases and J 1 base; bases outside gene matches: 9. The CDR3 consists of 16 residues. Germline CDR1 SQVTM, CDR2 ANQGSEA.

This clone occurred once. The genes are TRBV27 and TRBJ1-5, with unresolved D. The CDR3 contains 15 residues. CDR1 and CDR2 from the germline V gene are MNHEY and SMNVEV (reference sequence). V dropped 6 bases and J dropped 1 base, with 13 bases sitting between them. The chain's CDR3 is CASRPAIFSNQPQHF. In DNA form, the CDR3 reads TGTGCCAGCAGACCCGCTATATTCAGCAATCAGCCCCAGCATTTT.

The rearrangement joins TRBV5-1 to TRBJ1-2; D is unclear. The CDR3 runs to 14 residues. V shed 5 bases and J shed 4 bases, with 15 bases lying between them. CDR1 and CDR2 from the germline V gene are SGHRS and YFSETQ. Here the CDR3 DNA reads TGCGCCAGCAGAGTGTTAAGCCGTCCCTATGGCTACACCTTC. Residues: CASRVLSRPYGYTF.

The chain couples TRBV19 to TRBJ2-1; 9 nucleotides line up with TRBD2. Trimming removed 4 bases from V and 2 bases from J; junction bases left unmatched: 3. There are 15 residues in the CDR3. The germline V gene encodes CDR1 LNHDA and CDR2 SQIVND (reference sequence). CDR3 sequence: CASSTLAGAYNEQFF. The CDR3 DNA sequence: TGTGCCAGTAGTACCTTAGCGGGAGCCTACAATGAGCAGTTCTTC. Drawing the rest from reference TRBV19 and TRBJ2-1, the complete variable domain is DGGITQSPKYLFRKEGQNVTLSCEQNLNHDAMYWYRQDPGQGLRLIYYSQIVNDFQKGDIAEGYSVSREKKESFPLTVTSAQKNPTAFYLCASSTLAGAYNEQFFGPGTRLTVL.

The rearrangement links TRBV7-9 to TRBJ2-5; 9 bases match TRBD1. The CDR3 length is 16 residues. CDR1 is SEHNR, CDR2 FQNEAQ, per germline (reference sequence). The trim removed 5 bases at V and 5 bases at J, leaving 12 bases unmatched. CDR3 nucleotides: TGTGCCAGCAGCCACCGGGACAGGGTCGACGGGGAGACCCAGTACTTC. Protein product: CASSHRDRVDGETQYF.

The V and J genes are TRBV7-2 and TRBJ1-6; the match to TRBD1 covers 7 bases. With 2 bases clipped from V and 6 bases from J, the junction kept 4 bases outside the gene matches. This CDR3 comprises 15 residues. In germline, CDR1 is SGHTA, CDR2 FQGNSA. Here the CDR3 reads CASSLMGQLNSPLHF. The CDR3 region has the DNA TGTGCCAGCAGCTTAATGGGACAGCTTAATTCACCCCTCCACTTT.

The V gene is TRBV6-1, the J gene TRBJ2-2, with a weak D call TRBD1 (6 bases). This CDR3 spans 14 amino acids. Deletions cut 2 bases from V and 5 bases from J, with 9 bases between. Germline V gene data show CDR1 as MNHNS and CDR2 as SASEGT. The CDR3, as DNA: TGTGCCAGCAGTGAAACAGGGTGGACCGGGGAGCTGTTTTTT. Encoded protein: CASSETGWTGELFF.

This clone was recorded once. The chain links TRBV28 to TRBJ1-4, with a tentative D call TRBD1 (5 bases). The germline gives CDR1 MDHEN, CDR2 SYDVKM. V was trimmed by 5 bases and J by 8 bases, leaving 21 bases between them. The CDR3 consists of 16 residues. The CDR3 spells CASSPPGTFGGEKLFF. Written as DNA, the CDR3 is TGTGCCAGCAGTCCCCCCGGGACCTTCGGAGGGGAAAAACTGTTTTTT.

J is TRBJ1-1 and V is TRBV6-1; D is perhaps TRBD1 (5 bases). Trimming cost V 2 bases and J 14 bases, with 21 bases left between them. Germline-derived CDR1 and CDR2 are MNHNS and SASEGT. This CDR3 is built from 14 residues. For the CDR3, the DNA is TGTGCCAGCAGTGAAAGGGGCACGCGGGATCTTGGCTTCTTT. It codes for CASSERGTRDLGFF.

The V and J genes are TRBV10-3 and TRBJ2-2, with 10 bases matching TRBD1. Germline CDR1 ENHRY, CDR2 SYGVKD. This CDR3 is built from 18 residues. V lost 5 bases, J lost 0 bases, and 9 bases stayed unmatched. The CDR3 sequence: CAISSGTGEGANTGELFF. CDR3 sequence (DNA): TGTGCCATCAGTTCCGGGACAGGGGAAGGGGCGAACACCGGGGAGCTGTTTTTT.